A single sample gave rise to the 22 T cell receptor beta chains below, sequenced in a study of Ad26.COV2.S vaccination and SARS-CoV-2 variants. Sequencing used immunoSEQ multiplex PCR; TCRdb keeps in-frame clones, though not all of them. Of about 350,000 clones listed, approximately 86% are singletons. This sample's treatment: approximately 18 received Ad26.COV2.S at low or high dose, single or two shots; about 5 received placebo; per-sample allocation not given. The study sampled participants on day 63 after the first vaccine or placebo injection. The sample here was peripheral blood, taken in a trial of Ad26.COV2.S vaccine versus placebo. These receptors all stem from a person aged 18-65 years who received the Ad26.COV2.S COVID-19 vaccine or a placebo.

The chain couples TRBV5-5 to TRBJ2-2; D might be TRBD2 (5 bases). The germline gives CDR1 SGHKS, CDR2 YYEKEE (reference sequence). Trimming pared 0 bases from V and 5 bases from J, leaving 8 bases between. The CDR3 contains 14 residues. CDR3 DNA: TGTGCCAGCAGCTTGGGGGGAGCAACCGGGGAGCTGTTTTTT. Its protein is CASSLGGATGELFF.

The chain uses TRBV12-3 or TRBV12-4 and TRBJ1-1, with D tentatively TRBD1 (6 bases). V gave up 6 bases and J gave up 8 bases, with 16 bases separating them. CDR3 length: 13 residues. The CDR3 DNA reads TGTGCCAGCAGCCTCATGGGGGGGCGCGAAGCTTTCTTT. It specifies CASSLMGGREAFF.

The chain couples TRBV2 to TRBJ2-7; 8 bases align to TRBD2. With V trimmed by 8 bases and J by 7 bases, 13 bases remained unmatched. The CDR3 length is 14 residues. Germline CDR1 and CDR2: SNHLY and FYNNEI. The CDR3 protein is CASVETSELREQYF. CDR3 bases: TGTGCCAGCGTTGAGACTAGCGAACTACGTGAGCAGTACTTC.

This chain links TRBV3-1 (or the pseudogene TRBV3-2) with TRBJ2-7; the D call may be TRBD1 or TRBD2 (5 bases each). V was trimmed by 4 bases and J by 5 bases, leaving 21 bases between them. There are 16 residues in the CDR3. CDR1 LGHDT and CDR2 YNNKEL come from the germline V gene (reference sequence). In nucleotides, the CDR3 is TGTGCCAGCAGCCTTAGGTCCCGGGGCCAGAGGGACGAGCAGTACTTC. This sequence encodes CASSLRSRGQRDEQYF.

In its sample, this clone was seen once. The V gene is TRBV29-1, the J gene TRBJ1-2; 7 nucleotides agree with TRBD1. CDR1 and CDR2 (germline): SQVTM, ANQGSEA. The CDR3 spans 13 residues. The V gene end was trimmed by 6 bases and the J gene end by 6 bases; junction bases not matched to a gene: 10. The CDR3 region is CSVEDRFFNGYTF. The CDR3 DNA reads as TGCAGCGTAGAGGACAGGTTTTTCAATGGCTACACCTTC.

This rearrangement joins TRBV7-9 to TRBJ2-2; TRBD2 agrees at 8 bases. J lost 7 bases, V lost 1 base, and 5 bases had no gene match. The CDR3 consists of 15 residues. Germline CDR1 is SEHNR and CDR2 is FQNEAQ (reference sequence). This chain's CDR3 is CASSLEGLASGELFF. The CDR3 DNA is TGTGCCAGCAGCTTAGAAGGACTAGCCAGCGGGGAGCTGTTTTTT. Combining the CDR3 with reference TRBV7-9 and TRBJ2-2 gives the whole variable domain DTGVSQNPRHKITKRGQNVTFRCDPISEHNRLYWYRQTLGQGPEFLTYFQNEAQLEKSRLLSDRFSAERPKGSFSTLEIQRTEQGDSAMYLCASSLEGLASGELFFGEGSRLTVL.

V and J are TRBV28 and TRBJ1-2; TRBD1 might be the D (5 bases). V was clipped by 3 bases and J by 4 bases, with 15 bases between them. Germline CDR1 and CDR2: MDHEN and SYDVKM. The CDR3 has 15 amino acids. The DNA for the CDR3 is TGTGCCAGCAGTTTCCTAAGGTCGGGGGGCTATGGCTACACCTTC. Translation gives CASSFLRSGGYGYTF.

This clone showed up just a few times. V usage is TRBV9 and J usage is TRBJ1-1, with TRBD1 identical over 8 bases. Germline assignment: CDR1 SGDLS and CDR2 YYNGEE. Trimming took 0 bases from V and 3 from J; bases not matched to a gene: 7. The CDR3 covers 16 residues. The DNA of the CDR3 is TGTGCCAGCAGCGTAGCAGGGGGCAGAACTTACACTGAAGCTTTCTTT. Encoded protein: CASSVAGGRTYTEAFF.

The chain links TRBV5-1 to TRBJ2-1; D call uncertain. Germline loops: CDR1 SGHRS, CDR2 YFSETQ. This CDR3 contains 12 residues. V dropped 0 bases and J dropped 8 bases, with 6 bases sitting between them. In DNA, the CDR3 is TGCGCCAGCAGCTTGGGTTTCGATGAGCAGTTCTTC. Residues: CASSLGFDEQFF.

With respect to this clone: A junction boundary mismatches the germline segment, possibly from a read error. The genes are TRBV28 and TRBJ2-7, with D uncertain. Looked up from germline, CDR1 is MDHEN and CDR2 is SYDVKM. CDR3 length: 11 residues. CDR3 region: CASSSRRMGNF. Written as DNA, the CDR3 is TGTGCCAGCAGTTCGCGACGGATGGGGAACTTC. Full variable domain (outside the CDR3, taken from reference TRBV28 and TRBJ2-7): DVKVTQSSRYLVKRTGEKVFLECVQDMDHENMFWYRQDPGLGLRLIYFSYDVKMKEKGDIPEGYSVSREKKERFSLILESASTNQTSMYLCASSSRRMGNFGPGTRLTVT.

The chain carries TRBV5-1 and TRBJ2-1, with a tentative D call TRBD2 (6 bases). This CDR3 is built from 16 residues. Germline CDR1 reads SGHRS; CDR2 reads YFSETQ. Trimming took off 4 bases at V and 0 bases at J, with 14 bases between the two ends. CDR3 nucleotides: TGCGCCAGCAGCCCCGGGAGCGCCCTCTCCTACAATGAGCAGTTCTTC. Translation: CASSPGSALSYNEQFF. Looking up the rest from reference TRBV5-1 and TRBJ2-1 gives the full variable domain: KAGVTQTPRYLIKTRGQQVTLSCSPISGHRSVSWYQQTPGQGLQFLFEYFSETQRNKGNFPGRFSGRQFSNSRSEMNVSTLELGDSALYLCASSPGSALSYNEQFFGPGTRLTVL.

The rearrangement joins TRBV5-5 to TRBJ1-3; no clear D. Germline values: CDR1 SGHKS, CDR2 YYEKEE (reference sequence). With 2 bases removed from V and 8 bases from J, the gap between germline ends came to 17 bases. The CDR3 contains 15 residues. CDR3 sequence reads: CASSFGAGVQDTIYF. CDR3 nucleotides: TGTGCCAGCAGCTTCGGAGCAGGAGTCCAGGACACCATATATTTT.

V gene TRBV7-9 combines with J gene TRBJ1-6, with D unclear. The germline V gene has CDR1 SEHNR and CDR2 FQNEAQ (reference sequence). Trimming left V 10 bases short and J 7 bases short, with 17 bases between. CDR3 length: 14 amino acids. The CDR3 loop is CAIEPRRHNSPLHF. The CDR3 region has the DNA TGTGCCATAGAACCCAGACGACACAATTCACCCCTCCACTTT.

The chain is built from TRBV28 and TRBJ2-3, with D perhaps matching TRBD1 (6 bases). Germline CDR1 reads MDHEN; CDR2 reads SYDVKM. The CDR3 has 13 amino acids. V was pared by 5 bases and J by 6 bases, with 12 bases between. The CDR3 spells CASSVQGSDTQYF. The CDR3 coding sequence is TGTGCCAGCAGTGTACAGGGTTCCGATACGCAGTATTTT.

The chain's CDR3 is CASSTRIEAFF. Here the CDR3 DNA reads TGTGCCAGTAGTACGAGAATAGAAGCTTTCTTT. The gene calls are TRBV19 and TRBJ1-1; D unclear. The CDR3 is made up of 11 amino acids. CDR1 is LNHDA, CDR2 SQIVND, per germline (reference sequence). The V gene lost 4 bases and the J gene lost 8 bases, with 8 bases spanning the gap. Combining the CDR3 with reference TRBV19 and TRBJ1-1 gives the whole variable domain DGGITQSPKYLFRKEGQNVTLSCEQNLNHDAMYWYRQDPGQGLRLIYYSQIVNDFQKGDIAEGYSVSREKKESFPLTVTSAQKNPTAFYLCASSTRIEAFFGQGTRLTVV.

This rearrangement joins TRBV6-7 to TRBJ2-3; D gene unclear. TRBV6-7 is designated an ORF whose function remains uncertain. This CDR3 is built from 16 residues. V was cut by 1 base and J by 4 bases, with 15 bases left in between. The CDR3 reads CASSYFVRGSSDTQYF. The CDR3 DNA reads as TGTGCCAGCAGTTACTTTGTTAGAGGCTCATCAGATACGCAGTATTTT.

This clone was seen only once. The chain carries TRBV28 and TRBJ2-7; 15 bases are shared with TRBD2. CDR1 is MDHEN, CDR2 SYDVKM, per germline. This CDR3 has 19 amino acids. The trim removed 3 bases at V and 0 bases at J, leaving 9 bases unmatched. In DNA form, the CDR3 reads TGTGCCAGCAGTTTTTTCCTTGGACTAGCGGGAGGGCTCTCCTACGAGCAGTACTTC. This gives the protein CASSFFLGLAGGLSYEQYF.

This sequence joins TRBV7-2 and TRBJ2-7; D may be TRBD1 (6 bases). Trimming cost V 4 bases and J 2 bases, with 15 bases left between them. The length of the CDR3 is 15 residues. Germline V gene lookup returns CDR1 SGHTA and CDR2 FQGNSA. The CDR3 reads CASSSPGTLAYEQYF. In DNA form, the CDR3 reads TGTGCCAGCAGCTCGCCCGGGACACTAGCCTACGAGCAGTACTTC.

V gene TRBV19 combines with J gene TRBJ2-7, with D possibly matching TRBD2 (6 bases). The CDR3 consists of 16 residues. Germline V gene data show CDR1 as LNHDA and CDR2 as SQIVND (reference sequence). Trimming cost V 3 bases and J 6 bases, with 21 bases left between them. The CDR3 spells CASSIIAGSGSLEQYF. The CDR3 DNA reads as TGTGCCAGTAGTATTATCGCGGGATCGGGTTCGCTCGAGCAGTACTTC.

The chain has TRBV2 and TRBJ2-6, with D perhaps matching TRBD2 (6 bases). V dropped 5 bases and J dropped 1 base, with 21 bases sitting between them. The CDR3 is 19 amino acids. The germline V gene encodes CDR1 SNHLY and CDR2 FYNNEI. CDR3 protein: CASSPLRLGINSGANVLTF. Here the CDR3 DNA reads TGTGCCAGCAGTCCCTTAAGACTAGGAATTAATTCTGGGGCCAACGTCCTGACTTTC.

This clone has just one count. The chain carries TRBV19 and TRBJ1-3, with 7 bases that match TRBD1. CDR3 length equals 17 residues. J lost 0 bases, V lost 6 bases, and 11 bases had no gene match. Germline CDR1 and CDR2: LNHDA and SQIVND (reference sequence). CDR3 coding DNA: TGTGCCAGTAGGGCGACAGGGACGGGCTTCTCTGGAAACACCATATATTTT. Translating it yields CASRATGTGFSGNTIYF.

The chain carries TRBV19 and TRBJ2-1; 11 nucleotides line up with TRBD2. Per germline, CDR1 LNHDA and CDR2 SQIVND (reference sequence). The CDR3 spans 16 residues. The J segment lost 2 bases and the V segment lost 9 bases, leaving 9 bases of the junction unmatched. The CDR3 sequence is CASRPGTSGPYNEQFF. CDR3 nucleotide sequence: TGTGCCAGCCGTCCCGGGACTAGCGGACCCTACAATGAGCAGTTCTTC.